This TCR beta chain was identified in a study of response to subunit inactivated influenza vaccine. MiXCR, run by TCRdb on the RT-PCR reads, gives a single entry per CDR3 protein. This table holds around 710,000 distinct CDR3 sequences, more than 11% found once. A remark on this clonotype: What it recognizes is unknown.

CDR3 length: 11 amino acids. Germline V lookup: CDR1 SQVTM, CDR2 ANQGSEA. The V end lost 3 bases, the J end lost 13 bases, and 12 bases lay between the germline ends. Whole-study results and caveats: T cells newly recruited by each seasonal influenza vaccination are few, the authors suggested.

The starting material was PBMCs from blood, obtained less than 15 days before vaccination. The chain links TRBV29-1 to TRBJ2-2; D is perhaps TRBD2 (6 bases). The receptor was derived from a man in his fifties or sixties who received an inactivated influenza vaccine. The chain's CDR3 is CSVDGGIGLFF. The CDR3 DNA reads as TGCAGCGTTGACGGGGGTATTGGGCTGTTTTTT.